What follows are 23 T cell receptor beta chains derived from one specimen sequenced in a study of blood T cell repertoires in COVID-19. The method was immunoSEQ multiplex PCR; TCRdb's version includes in-frame clones alone and lacks a portion of them. The sample shows about 110,000 clones, approximately 88% of them seen only once. Source material: peripheral blood. The origin of the receptors is a man aged 45-60 years with active or convalescent COVID-19.

This clone was observed a single time. The gene calls are TRBV9 and TRBJ1-5; 7 nucleotides align to TRBD1. Germline assignment: CDR1 SGDLS and CDR2 YYNGEE. The CDR3 covers 14 residues. J lost 6 bases, V lost 2 bases, and 5 bases had no gene match. The chain's CDR3 is CASSVGTESQPQHF. Here the CDR3 DNA reads TGTGCCAGCAGCGTCGGGACAGAGAGTCAGCCCCAGCATTTT.

The chain carries TRBV14 and TRBJ1-2, with 9 bases identical to TRBD1. Germline CDR1 SGHDN, CDR2 FVKESK. Losses at the gene ends were 6 bases for V and 5 bases for J; bases not matched to a gene: 10. The CDR3 runs to 15 residues. The CDR3, as DNA: TGTGCCAGCAGTCGTCTCTCACAGGGGGCGTATGGCTACACCTTC. This gives the protein CASSRLSQGAYGYTF.

V and J are TRBV10-1 and TRBJ2-2, with D perhaps TRBD2 (6 bases). In germline, CDR1 is WNHNN, CDR2 SYGVQD (reference sequence). Trimming pared 4 bases from V and 1 base from J, leaving 13 bases between. This CDR3 is 16 amino acids long. CDR3 amino acids: CASSGPPGVNTGELFF. The CDR3 region has the DNA TGCGCCAGCAGTGGCCCACCGGGGGTGAACACCGGGGAGCTGTTTTTT.

The V call is TRBV5-1, the J call TRBJ2-5, with 8 nucleotides matching TRBD2. The V segment lost 4 bases and the J segment 1 base; nucleotides outside the gene matches: 6. Germline loops: CDR1 SGHRS, CDR2 YFSETQ. The CDR3 covers 15 residues. For the CDR3, the DNA is TGCGCCAGCAGCCTGACTAGCGCCACCCAAGAGACCCAGTACTTC. As protein: CASSLTSATQETQYF.

V and J are TRBV11-2 and TRBJ2-4, with D perhaps matching TRBD2 (7 bases). Trimming pared 8 bases from V and 1 base from J, leaving 27 bases between. This CDR3 is built from 19 residues. Looked up from germline, CDR1 is SGHAT and CDR2 is FQNNGV. CDR3 in amino acids: CASAVFPSGGLLAKNIQYF. CDR3 DNA: TGTGCCAGCGCCGTCTTTCCCTCCGGGGGGCTCTTGGCCAAAAACATTCAGTACTTC. The full variable domain, rest sourced from reference TRBV11-2 and TRBJ2-4, is EAGVAQSPRYKIIEKRQSVAFWCNPISGHATLYWYQQILGQGPKLLIQFQNNGVVDDSQLPKDRFSAERLKGVDSTLKIQPAKLEDSAVYLCASAVFPSGGLLAKNIQYFGAGTRLSVL.

Written as DNA, the CDR3 is TGTGCCAGCAGCTCCGGGACTACGCCAGGTGGGGAGCAGTTCTTC. The encoded protein is CASSSGTTPGGEQFF. This chain joins TRBV7-9 and TRBJ2-1, with 7 bases fitting TRBD2. The CDR3 covers 15 residues. CDR1 and CDR2 (germline): SEHNR, FQNEAQ (reference sequence). V shed 4 bases, J shed 10 bases, and the junction held 13 bases outside the gene matches.

The chain joins TRBV9 to TRBJ1-1; a possible D gene is TRBD1 (5 bases). Trimming shortened V by 0 bases and J by 0 bases, and 18 bases separated the two germline ends. CDR1 is SGDLS and CDR2 is YYNGEE in the germline V gene. This CDR3 contains 18 residues. Here the CDR3 reads CASSVGFDRQVLNTEAFF. The CDR3 DNA is TGTGCCAGCAGCGTAGGTTTTGACAGACAAGTTCTGAACACTGAAGCTTTCTTT.

This chain links TRBV2 with TRBJ2-7; D possibly corresponds to TRBD1 (5 bases). CDR3 length equals 17 residues. Trimming cost V 7 bases and J 0 bases, with 22 bases left between them. The germline CDR1 and CDR2 sequences are SNHLY and FYNNEI. CDR3 sequence (DNA): TGTGCCAGCACCGATACCGTCAGCAGGGTCGGCTCCTACGAGCAGTACTTC. As protein: CASTDTVSRVGSYEQYF.

The chain combines TRBV7-8 with TRBJ2-7, with D possibly TRBD1 on 6 matching bases. Germline loops: CDR1 SGHVS, CDR2 FQNEAQ. Trimming took 1 base from V and 6 from J, leaving 10 bases between them. The CDR3 covers 13 residues. CDR3 loop: CASSLDRAGEQYF. The CDR3 DNA is TGTGCCAGCAGCTTAGACAGGGCCGGCGAGCAGTACTTC.

The genes are TRBV7-2 and TRBJ1-2; perhaps TRBD1 as D (5 bases). The V end was cut by 5 bases, the J end by 7 bases, with 14 bases between. Germline V gene data show CDR1 as SGHTA and CDR2 as FQGNSA. CDR3 length equals 13 residues. CDR3 DNA sequence: TGTGCCAGCAGCCAAAACCTCGGGGGTGGCTACACCTTC. Amino acids: CASSQNLGGGYTF.

This clone was recorded a few times. This sequence joins TRBV28 and TRBJ1-2; TRBD1 matches 8 bases. The trim removed 3 bases at V and 8 bases at J, leaving 2 bases unmatched. This CDR3 has 12 residues. Germline-derived CDR1 and CDR2 are MDHEN and SYDVKM. This CDR3 is CASSLRDRGYTF. The DNA of the CDR3 is TGTGCCAGCAGTTTGCGGGACAGGGGCTACACCTTC.

This chain joins TRBV4-3 and TRBJ1-5; weak D call: TRBD1 (6 bases). Per germline, CDR1 LGHNA and CDR2 YSLEER. The V end was cut by 0 bases, the J end by 5 bases, with 11 bases between. The CDR3 is 15 residues long. The CDR3 loop is CASSQDEGGYQPQHF. CDR3 nucleotides: TGCGCCAGCAGCCAAGACGAAGGGGGTTATCAGCCCCAGCATTTT.

The chain's CDR3 is CASSFGQGVNTQYF. The CDR3 bases are TGCGCCAGCAGCTTCGGACAGGGAGTAAATACGCAGTATTTT. J is TRBJ2-3 and V is TRBV5-1; 8 nucleotides line up with TRBD1. Germline CDR1 and CDR2: SGHRS and YFSETQ. There are 14 residues in the CDR3. The J segment lost 7 bases and the V segment lost 2 bases, leaving 6 bases of the junction unmatched.

This clone was detected once. The chain has TRBV5-1 and TRBJ2-1; the match to TRBD2 covers 11 bases. The J segment lost 4 bases and the V segment lost 4 bases, leaving 4 bases of the junction unmatched. This CDR3 comprises 15 residues. CDR1 and CDR2 from the germline V gene are SGHRS and YFSETQ. CDR3 DNA sequence: TGCGCCAGCAGCGCCGGGACTAGCGGTTACAATGAGCAGTTCTTC. Translated: CASSAGTSGYNEQFF.

This chain uses TRBV3-1 (or the pseudogene TRBV3-2) with TRBJ2-1; TRBD2 agrees at 7 bases. Germline assignment: CDR1 LGHDT and CDR2 YNNKEL (reference sequence). V lost 4 bases, J lost 0 bases, and 3 bases stayed unmatched. This CDR3 region has 15 residues. CDR3 nucleotides: TGTGCCAGCAGCCCCCGGGGGGACTCCTACAATGAGCAGTTCTTC. Translating it yields CASSPRGDSYNEQFF.

V usage is TRBV6-9 and J usage is TRBJ1-5; weak D call: TRBD1 (5 bases). The CDR3 totals 16 residues. Germline CDR1 reads MNHGY; CDR2 reads SVAAGI. The ends were cut back, 10 bases at V and 0 bases at J, with 19 bases in the middle. The CDR3 DNA sequence: TGTGCCATCCCCGCGGCAGGGAATTATAGCAATCAGCCCCAGCATTTT. This translates into CAIPAAGNYSNQPQHF.

The chain recombines TRBV5-1 with TRBJ2-3; possibly TRBD2 for D (5 bases). Trimming took 0 bases from V and 3 from J, leaving 11 bases between them. The CDR3 sequence is 15 residues long. Per germline, CDR1 SGHRS and CDR2 YFSETQ. The CDR3 loop reads CASSLGVRGTDTQYF. As DNA, the CDR3 is TGCGCCAGCAGCTTGGGGGTCCGGGGAACAGATACGCAGTATTTT. The full variable domain, in which reference TRBV5-1 and TRBJ2-3 provide the parts outside the CDR3, is KAGVTQTPRYLIKTRGQQVTLSCSPISGHRSVSWYQQTPGQGLQFLFEYFSETQRNKGNFPGRFSGRQFSNSRSEMNVSTLELGDSALYLCASSLGVRGTDTQYFGPGTRLTVL.

This chain links TRBV11-3 with TRBJ2-5; D is unclear. This CDR3 is built from 13 residues. Trimming left V 5 bases short and J 5 bases short, with 12 bases between. From germline, CDR1 is SGHNT and CDR2 YENEEA. CDR3 DNA sequence: TGTGCCAGCAGCCCAAGTATGGAGGAGACCCAGTACTTC. This encodes CASSPSMEETQYF.

The sample holds a few counts of this clone. This chain connects TRBV7-9 to TRBJ2-1; maybe TRBD1 (5 bases). The CDR3 contains 15 residues. Trimming removed 5 bases from V and 3 bases from J, with 14 bases in between. Germline CDR1 SEHNR, CDR2 FQNEAQ (reference sequence). The CDR3 bases are TGTGCCAGCAGCCAAGACAGAATCAACTACAATGAGCAGTTCTTC. Protein: CASSQDRINYNEQFF.

In its sample, this clone was seen a few times. The rearrangement joins TRBV5-1 to TRBJ2-1; TRBD2 agrees at 12 bases. The CDR3 runs to 16 residues. From germline, CDR1 is SGHRS and CDR2 YFSETQ. The ends lost 1 base at V and 3 bases at J; junction bases unmatched: 2. The CDR3 region is CASSLRTSGNYNEQFF. In DNA, the CDR3 is TGCGCCAGCAGCTTGCGGACTAGCGGGAACTACAATGAGCAGTTCTTC. Variable domain in full (rest from reference TRBV5-1 and TRBJ2-1): KAGVTQTPRYLIKTRGQQVTLSCSPISGHRSVSWYQQTPGQGLQFLFEYFSETQRNKGNFPGRFSGRQFSNSRSEMNVSTLELGDSALYLCASSLRTSGNYNEQFFGPGTRLTVL.

The J gene is TRBJ2-7, the V gene TRBV28, with D possibly TRBD1 on 6 matching bases. CDR1 is MDHEN, CDR2 SYDVKM, per germline. The CDR3 totals 14 residues. V dropped 1 base and J dropped 4 bases, with 11 bases sitting between them. CDR3 residues: CASSLSRTVYEQYF. CDR3 coding DNA: TGTGCCAGCAGTTTATCCCGGACAGTTTACGAGCAGTACTTC.

The chain couples TRBV5-4 to TRBJ2-1, with 11 nucleotides matching TRBD2. V lost 3 bases and J lost 4; bases outside the gene matches: 6. The CDR3 totals 16 residues. Germline V gives CDR1 SGHNT, CDR2 YYREEE (reference sequence). In DNA, the CDR3 is TGTGCCAGCAGCTCCTTAGCGGGGGGGATATACAATGAGCAGTTCTTC. This translates into CASSSLAGGIYNEQFF. The full variable domain, in which reference TRBV5-4 and TRBJ2-1 provide the parts outside the CDR3, is ETGVTQSPTHLIKTRGQQVTLRCSSQSGHNTVSWYQQALGQGPQFIFQYYREEENGRGNFPPRFSGLQFPNYSSELNVNALELDDSALYLCASSSLAGGIYNEQFFGPGTRLTVL.

The rearrangement uses TRBV5-1 and TRBJ2-3; D is perhaps TRBD2 (6 bases). Trimming pared 3 bases from V and 9 bases from J, leaving 11 bases between. The CDR3 has 12 residues. Looked up from germline, CDR1 is SGHRS and CDR2 is YFSETQ. This CDR3 reads CASSSTSNTQYF. In DNA, the CDR3 is TGCGCCAGCAGCTCGACTAGTAACACGCAGTATTTT.